This TCR beta chain was recovered during a study of graft-versus-host responses after intestinal transplantation. Overall study: Recipients underwent multivisceral, liver-intestinal, or isolated intestinal transplants. Uniformly, recipients were administered anti-thymocyte globulin induction with subsequent tacrolimus and steroids for two to three years.

Libraries were prepared by immunoSEQ multiplex PCR; TCRdb keeps only in-frame clonotypes and omits some of them. This table has 96,000 or so clones, approximately 90% appearing once. A single count supports this clone. What it binds is not known. CDR1 and CDR2 from the germline V gene are SGHRS and YFSETQ. CDR3 length: 13 residues. V dropped 6 bases and J dropped 3; count of bases not matched to a gene: 6. Study findings and constraints: The highest levels of circulating GvH clones went along with early declines in HvG clones after transplant. Recipient marrow showed GvH clones, some seen first in ileum or blood.

The sequence came from a human donor who received an intestinal transplant. The specimen comprised unstimulated CD4+ T cells sorted from spleen or lymph node cells, sampled before intestinal transplant. The chain employs TRBV5-1 and TRBJ2-7; 7 bases agree with TRBD1. The DNA of the CDR3 is TGCGCCAGCAAGGGACAGAATCTCTACGAGCAGTACTTC. Its translation: CASKGQNLYEQYF.